The next 5 T cell receptor beta chains were all read from a single sample in a study of OX40 agonist ivuxolimab in advanced cancers. Sequencing was performed with immunoSEQ multiplex PCR; in TCRdb, only in-frame clones are kept and a portion is missing. The data contain approximately 120,000 clones, under 95% of them singletons. Specimen: CD4+ or CD8+ T cells sorted from blood, collected in a trial of the OX40 agonist ivuxolimab. These receptors were collected from an adult with an advanced solid tumor such as melanoma, head and neck, liver or kidney cancer.

This chain uses TRBV4-3 with TRBJ2-1, with D possibly matching TRBD2 (6 bases). The ends were cut back, 0 bases at V and 12 bases at J, with 12 bases in the middle. The length of the CDR3 is 13 residues. The V gene's germline CDR1 is LGHNA and CDR2 YSLEER. CDR3 DNA: TGCGCCAGCAGCCAAGATAGGGAGACTAGGCAGTTCTTC. Translating gives CASSQDRETRQFF.

The V call is TRBV4-3, the J call TRBJ2-7; no clear D gene. The V gene lost 0 bases and the J gene lost 4 bases, with 10 bases spanning the gap. Per the germline V gene, CDR1 is LGHNA and CDR2 is YSLEER. The CDR3 covers 14 residues. This CDR3 reads CASSQEGLGYEQYF. CDR3 nucleotides: TGCGCCAGCAGCCAAGAGGGCCTGGGGTACGAGCAGTACTTC.

The chain is built from TRBV2 and TRBJ2-5; TRBD1 agrees at 7 bases. This CDR3 is 14 amino acids long. In germline, CDR1 is SNHLY, CDR2 FYNNEI. V was clipped by 6 bases and J by 1 base; unmatched bases: 5. DNA of the CDR3: TGTGCCAGCAGGGGCCCAGGGGGCCAAGAGACCCAGTACTTC. It translates to CASRGPGGQETQYF.

The rearrangement joins TRBV7-3 to TRBJ2-1; tentatively, D is TRBD2 (6 bases). V lost 5 bases, J lost 4 bases, and 15 bases lay in between. Germline V lookup: CDR1 SGHTA, CDR2 FQGTGA. The CDR3 has 15 amino acids. CDR3 nucleotide sequence: TGTGCCAGCAGCCCCCAGGGACTTGAATACAATGAGCAGTTCTTC. Translation gives CASSPQGLEYNEQFF.

V is TRBV5-6 and J is TRBJ1-5; D remains ambiguous. V was clipped by 5 bases and J by 4 bases, with 10 bases between them. CDR1 is SGHDT, CDR2 YYEEEE, per germline. CDR3 length: 13 residues. The CDR3 coding sequence is TGTGCCAGCAGTTCAAATGGGAATCAGCCCCAGCATTTT. Translating it yields CASSSNGNQPQHF.